This entry is about one TCR beta chain. The antigen is not known. Every bit of the isolated RNA underwent reverse transcription, so sequencing read expressed TCRB transcripts. It was found that naive, central memory and regulatory T cell samples averaged around 3.8 million reads. The table came from immunoSEQ multiplex PCR; TCRdb's copy has only in-frame clones and leaves some out. The table lists nearly 250,000 clones, about 14% of them singletons. The sample originates from a study of beta chain features in type 1 diabetes. Overall study findings and caveats: Relative to healthy donors, patients appeared to have naive, central memory and Treg TCRB repertoires that were more similar.

The CDR3 covers 18 residues. Germline V gene data show CDR1 as SGHTA and CDR2 as FQGNSA. Trimming cost V 1 base and J 0 bases; bases outside gene matches: 8. The sample taken for sequencing was naive CD4+ T cells from blood. The TCR was taken from a woman aged 40 to 50 in good health. The chain links TRBV7-2 to TRBJ2-7, with TRBD2 matching over 11 bases. DNA for the CDR3: TGTGCCAGCAGCTTAGGGGTAGCGGGGGGGGCTAACTCCTACGAGCAGTACTTC. Amino acids: CASSLGVAGGANSYEQYF.